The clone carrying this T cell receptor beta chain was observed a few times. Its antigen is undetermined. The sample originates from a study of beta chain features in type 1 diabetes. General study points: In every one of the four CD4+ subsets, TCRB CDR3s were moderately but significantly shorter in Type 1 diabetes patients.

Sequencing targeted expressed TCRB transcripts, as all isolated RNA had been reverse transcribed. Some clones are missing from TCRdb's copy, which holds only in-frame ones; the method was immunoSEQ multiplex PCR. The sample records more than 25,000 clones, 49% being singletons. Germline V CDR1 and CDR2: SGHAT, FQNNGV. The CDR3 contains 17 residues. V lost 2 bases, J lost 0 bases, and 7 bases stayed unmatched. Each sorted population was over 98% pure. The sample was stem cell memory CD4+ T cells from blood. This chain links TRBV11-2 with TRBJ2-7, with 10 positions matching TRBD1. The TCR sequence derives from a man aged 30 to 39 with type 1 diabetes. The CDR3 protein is CASSLTLGTGDSYEQYF. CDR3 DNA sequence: TGTGCCAGCAGCTTAACACTCGGGACAGGGGACTCCTACGAGCAGTACTTC.